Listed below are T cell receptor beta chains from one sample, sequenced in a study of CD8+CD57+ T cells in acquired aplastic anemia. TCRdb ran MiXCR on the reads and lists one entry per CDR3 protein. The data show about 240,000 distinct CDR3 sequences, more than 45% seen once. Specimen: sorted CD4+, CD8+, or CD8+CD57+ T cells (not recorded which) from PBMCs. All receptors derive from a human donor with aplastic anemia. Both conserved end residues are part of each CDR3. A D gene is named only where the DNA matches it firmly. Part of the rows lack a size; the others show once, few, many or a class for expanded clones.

TGTGCCATCTGGGCGGGGATGAACACTGAAGCTTTCTTT,CAIWAGMNTEAFF,TRBV6-1,13,TRBJ1-1,.,.
TGTGCCAGCAGTTACGAATACACCGGGGAGCTGTTTTTT,CASSYEYTGELFF,TRBV6-5,13,TRBJ2-2,many,.
TGTGCCAGCAGCCGGGGACAGGAGAGGTCCGAGCAGTACTTC,CASSRGQERSEQYF,TRBV7-2,14,TRBJ2-7,.,TRBD1
TGTGCCAGCAGCCCCGGAGGTGTCAATCAGCCCCAGCATTTT,CASSPGGVNQPQHF,TRBV7-9,14,TRBJ1-5,many,.
TGTGCCAGCAGCGTAAGGAGCAGCGGCGCCACGTATGGCTACACCTTC,CASSVRSSGATYGYTF,TRBV9,16,TRBJ1-2,.,.
TGCGCCAGCAGCGTCGGGACAGGGGCGCTCGATTACTATGGCTACACCTTC,CASSVGTGALDYYGYTF,TRBV5-1,17,TRBJ1-2,.,TRBD1
TGTGCCAGCAGTGATTCCCTGCTTGAAGCTTTCTTT,CASSDSLLEAFF,TRBV25-1,12,TRBJ1-1,many,.
TGTGCCAGCAGCAAAGTTATACGAGGGACAGGATGGGACAATGAGCAGTTCTTC,CASSKVIRGTGWDNEQFF,TRBV13,18,TRBJ2-1,many,TRBD1
TGTGCCAGCAGCTTGGTGGGACTAGCGGGGGGCCCGACTAGCACAGATACGCAGTATTTT,CASSLVGLAGGPTSTDTQYF,TRBV5-6,20,TRBJ2-3,.,TRBD2
TGTGCCAGCAGCTTGGGTCCTGAGCCCCAGTACTTC,CASSLGPEPQYF,TRBV7-2,12,TRBJ2-5,once,.
TGTGCCAGTAGTATAGGGGGGGCTAGCGGGGGGAAACACACAGATACGCAGTATTTT,CASSIGGASGGKHTDTQYF,TRBV19,19,TRBJ2-3,many,TRBD2
TGTGCCAGCACTTGGAGAGAGTATTCACCCCTCCACTTT,CASTWREYSPLHF,TRBV6-5,13,TRBJ1-6,many,.
TGTGCCTGGAGGTTAGCAACTCAGCATTTT,CAWRLATQHF,TRBV30,10,TRBJ1-5,.,.
TGTGCCAGCAGCCGGGACTGGGCAGGGGAGCAGTACTTC,CASSRDWAGEQYF,TRBV5-8,13,TRBJ2-7,.,.
TGTGCCAGCACCCCGGGACAGGGGGCGGGAGGCACTGAAGCTTTCTTT,CASTPGQGAGGTEAFF,TRBV2,16,TRBJ1-1,.,TRBD1
TGTGCCAGCAGCGATAAGAGACTCTCGACTAGCGGGGCCCTCACCGGGGAGCTGTTTTTT,CASSDKRLSTSGALTGELFF,TRBV9,20,TRBJ2-2,.,TRBD2
TGTGCCAGTAGTATAGCCCCCCAGGGTAATAGAGAGACCCAGTACTTC,CASSIAPQGNRETQYF,TRBV19,16,TRBJ2-5,many,.
TGTGCCAGCAGAACCCGAGGACAGAACTCCTACGAGCAGTACTTC,CASRTRGQNSYEQYF,TRBV5-6,15,TRBJ2-7,many,.
TGTGCCAGCGCGACCCCCAGCCCGAACACTGAAGCTTTCTTT,CASATPSPNTEAFF,TRBV7-9,14,TRBJ1-1,many,.
TGTGCCAGCAGAGAAACTGCCTACAATGAGCAGTTCTTC,CASRETAYNEQFF,TRBV11-2,13,TRBJ2-1,few,.